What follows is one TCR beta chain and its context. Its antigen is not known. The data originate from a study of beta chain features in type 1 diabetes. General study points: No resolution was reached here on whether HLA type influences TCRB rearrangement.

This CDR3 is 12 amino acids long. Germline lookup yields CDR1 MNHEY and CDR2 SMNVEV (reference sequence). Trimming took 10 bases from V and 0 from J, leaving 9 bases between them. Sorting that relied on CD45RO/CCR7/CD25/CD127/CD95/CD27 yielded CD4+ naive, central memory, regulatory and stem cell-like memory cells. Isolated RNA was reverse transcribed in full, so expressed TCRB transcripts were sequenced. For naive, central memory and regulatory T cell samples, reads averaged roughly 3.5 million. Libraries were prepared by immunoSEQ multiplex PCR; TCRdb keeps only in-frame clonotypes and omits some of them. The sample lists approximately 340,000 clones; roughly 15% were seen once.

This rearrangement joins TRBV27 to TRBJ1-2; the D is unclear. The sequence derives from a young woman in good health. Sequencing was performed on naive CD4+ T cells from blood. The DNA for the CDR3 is TGTGCCACCAAAATCCCTAACTATGGCTACACCTTC. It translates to CATKIPNYGYTF.